This is a list of T cell receptor beta chains from one sample in a study of cytomegalovirus exposure and HLA in healthy donors. Repertoires were generated with immunoSEQ multiplex PCR, while TCRdb's copy carries only in-frame clones and drops some. The repertoire includes 90,000 to 110,000 clones, under 85% of them detected once, and 7% to 9% sits in the top ten. Input material: PBMCs. All receptors come from a woman between 50 and 59 years old in good health and CMV-seropositive. CDR3s include the opening cysteine and the closing phenylalanine or tryptophan. D genes are given only for firm matches. Size tells how often a clone was seen (once, few, many) or the class of an expanded clone, and some rows leave it out.

CDR3aa | CDR3nt | j_gene | abundance | v_gene | d_gene
CASSSGTGITDTQYF | TGTGCCAGCAGTTCCGGGACAGGGATCACAGATACGCAGTATTTT | TRBJ2-3 | NA | TRBV6-5 | TRBD1
CSSSRSDSSGANVLTF | TGTTCCAGCAGCCGATCAGATTCCTCTGGGGCCAACGTCCTGACTTTC | TRBJ2-6 | NA | TRBV7-9 | NA
CASNSLLIRTGNYGYTF | TGTGCCAGCAATTCTTTGCTCATCCGGACAGGCAACTATGGCTACACCTTC | TRBJ1-2 | NA | TRBV28 | TRBD1
CASSFDTQETQYF | TGTGCCAGCAGCTTCGACACCCAAGAGACCCAGTACTTC | TRBJ2-5 | NA | TRBV7-9 | NA
CASSPAEGDTQYF | TGTGCCAGTAGCCCCGCGGAGGGGGATACGCAGTATTTT | TRBJ2-3 | NA | TRBV19 | NA
CASSQEPERGDGAFF | TGCGCCAGCAGCCAAGAACCTGAACGGGGGGACGGCGCTTTCTTT | TRBJ1-1 | few | TRBV4-3 | NA
CASRALAGGSDTQYF | TGTGCCAGCAGGGCTCTAGCGGGGGGTTCAGATACGCAGTATTTT | TRBJ2-3 | NA | TRBV2 | TRBD2
CASSVDRHYGYTF | TGTGCCAGCAGTGTTGACAGACACTATGGCTACACCTTC | TRBJ1-2 | NA | TRBV2 | NA
CASSPRAQYEKLFF | TGTGCCAGCAGCCCCCGAGCACAGTATGAAAAACTGTTTTTT | TRBJ1-4 | NA | TRBV7-8 | NA
CASSRDREETQYF | TGTGCCAGCAGCAGGGACAGGGAAGAGACCCAGTACTTC | TRBJ2-5 | NA | TRBV7-9 | TRBD1
CAISDPGGYTIYF | TGTGCCATCAGTGACCCCGGGGGTTACACCATATATTTT | TRBJ1-3 | NA | TRBV10-3 | NA
CATSRGLAGEGTQYF | TGTGCCACCAGCAGAGGACTAGCGGGAGAGGGTACGCAGTATTTT | TRBJ2-3 | NA | TRBV15 | TRBD2
CASSFKWRTNTEAFF | TGTGCCAGCAGCTTTAAATGGAGAACGAACACTGAAGCTTTCTTT | TRBJ1-1 | NA | TRBV5-4 | NA
CASSRTGRNSPLHF | TGTGCCAGCAGCCGGACAGGGCGCAATTCACCCCTCCACTTT | TRBJ1-6 | NA | TRBV5-6 | TRBD1
CASSRSREETQYF | TGTGCCAGCTCACGATCTCGTGAGGAGACCCAGTACTTC | TRBJ2-5 | few | TRBV18 | NA
CASSPPGQQETQYF | TGTGCCAGCAGCCCACCCGGACAGCAAGAGACCCAGTACTTC | TRBJ2-5 | NA | TRBV11-3 | NA
CASSPDLLGENLAKNIQYF | TGTGCCAGCAGCCCTGACTTGCTAGGGGAAAACTTAGCCAAAAACATTCAGTACTTC | TRBJ2-4 | NA | TRBV7-8 | NA
CASSFPGQLPYSGANVLTF | TGTGCCAGCAGCTTCCCGGGACAACTACCCTACTCTGGGGCCAACGTCCTGACTTTC | TRBJ2-6 | NA | TRBV5-6 | NA
CASSLRGRRTDTQYF | TGTGCCAGCAGCTTAAGGGGGCGCAGGACAGATACGCAGTATTTT | TRBJ2-3 | NA | TRBV7-2 | TRBD1
CASSKQGAFYEQYF | TGTGCCAGTAGTAAACAGGGGGCGTTTTACGAGCAGTACTTC | TRBJ2-7 | NA | TRBV19 | TRBD1
CASSPLSSYNEQFF | TGTGCCAGCAGCCCCCTCAGCTCCTACAATGAGCAGTTCTTC | TRBJ2-1 | few | TRBV14 | NA
CASSEGTAAYNSPLHF | TGTGCCAGCAGTGAGGGGACAGCCGCTTATAATTCACCCCTCCACTTT | TRBJ1-6 | NA | TRBV6-1 | TRBD1
CASSPQGHFNTGELFF | TGTGCCAGCAGCCCCCAAGGACACTTTAACACCGGGGAGCTGTTTTTT | TRBJ2-2 | once | TRBV7-3 | NA
CASSSGSQETQYF | TGCGCCAGCAGCAGCGGTTCCCAAGAGACCCAGTACTTC | TRBJ2-5 | NA | TRBV5-1 | NA
CASSSGQGVEKAFF | TGTGCCAGCAGTTCTGGACAGGGGGTAGAAAAAGCTTTCTTT | TRBJ1-1 | NA | TRBV27 | TRBD1
CAISESTWASGRDLYNEQFF | TGTGCCATCAGTGAGTCGACTTGGGCTAGCGGGAGGGATCTATACAATGAGCAGTTCTTC | TRBJ2-1 | NA | TRBV10-3 | TRBD2
CASGRTGNEKLFF | TGTGCCAGCGGCCGGACAGGGAATGAAAAACTGTTTTTT | TRBJ1-4 | NA | TRBV6-5 | TRBD1
CASSSHGTRKAAGYTF | TGTGCCAGCAGTTCCCACGGGACTCGCAAGGCCGCTGGCTACACCTTC | TRBJ1-2 | NA | TRBV6-5 | NA
CASSLRGRPREVFF | TGTGCCAGCAGTTTAAGGGGTCGACCGCGGGAGGTGTTTTTT | TRBJ2-2 | NA | TRBV28 | TRBD2
CASNEYRKAPYSNQPQHF | TGTGCCAGCAATGAATACAGGAAGGCTCCTTATAGCAATCAGCCCCAGCATTTT | TRBJ1-5 | NA | TRBV5-8 | NA
CSVEDLQGWGTDTQYF | TGCAGCGTTGAAGATCTCCAGGGCTGGGGCACAGATACGCAGTATTTT | TRBJ2-3 | NA | TRBV29-1 | NA
CASSLLGAQETQYF | TGTGCCAGCAGCCTTCTGGGCGCTCAAGAGACCCAGTACTTC | TRBJ2-5 | NA | TRBV5-4 | NA
CSSSPGTGGANEKLFF | TGTTCCAGCAGCCCCGGGACAGGAGGAGCTAATGAAAAACTGTTTTTT | TRBJ1-4 | NA | TRBV7-9 | TRBD1
CSVEDRDRGISTDTQYF | TGCAGCGTTGAAGATCGCGACAGGGGTATCAGCACAGATACGCAGTATTTT | TRBJ2-3 | NA | TRBV29-1 | TRBD1
CASSSPTGPPYTYSNQPQHF | TGTGCCAGCAGCTCGCCTACAGGGCCCCCTTATACTTATAGCAATCAGCCCCAGCATTTT | TRBJ1-5 | NA | TRBV7-6 | NA
CASSSGGQGASYNEQFF | TGTGCCAGCAGCTCTGGGGGACAGGGGGCTTCCTACAATGAGCAGTTCTTC | TRBJ2-1 | NA | TRBV11-2 | TRBD1
CASSSPGGLYGYTF | TGTGCCAGCAGTTCCCCAGGAGGGCTCTATGGCTACACCTTC | TRBJ1-2 | few | TRBV6-1 | NA
CASSLGRPGNYEQYF | TGTGCCAGCAGCTTAGGTCGGCCCGGGAACTACGAGCAGTACTTC | TRBJ2-7 | NA | TRBV7-2 | NA
CASSLYGGVRYNEQFF | TGTGCCAGCAGCTTGTATGGAGGGGTCCGCTACAATGAGCAGTTCTTC | TRBJ2-1 | NA | TRBV5-6 | NA
CASSLAGGTSWEQYF | TGCGCCAGCAGCTTGGCCGGGGGGACATCATGGGAGCAGTACTTC | TRBJ2-7 | NA | TRBV5-1 | NA
CASSVPDLPSPLHF | TGTGCCAGCAGTGTTCCGGACTTGCCTTCACCCCTCCACTTT | TRBJ1-6 | NA | TRBV2 | NA
CASSILRGNTEAFF | TGTGCCAGTAGTATTCTTAGGGGGAACACTGAAGCTTTCTTT | TRBJ1-1 | NA | TRBV19 | NA
CASSVAGTGPRNTEAFF | TGTGCCAGCAGCGTAGCTGGGACAGGCCCCAGGAACACTGAAGCTTTCTTT | TRBJ1-1 | few | TRBV9 | TRBD1
CASSAARGTTNTGELFF | TGTGCCAGCAGCGCGGCACGGGGGACTACGAACACCGGGGAGCTGTTTTTT | TRBJ2-2 | NA | TRBV9 | TRBD2
CASSDRVLRGTEAFF | TGTGCCAGCAGCGACAGGGTATTGCGTGGCACTGAAGCTTTCTTT | TRBJ1-1 | NA | TRBV5-5 | TRBD1